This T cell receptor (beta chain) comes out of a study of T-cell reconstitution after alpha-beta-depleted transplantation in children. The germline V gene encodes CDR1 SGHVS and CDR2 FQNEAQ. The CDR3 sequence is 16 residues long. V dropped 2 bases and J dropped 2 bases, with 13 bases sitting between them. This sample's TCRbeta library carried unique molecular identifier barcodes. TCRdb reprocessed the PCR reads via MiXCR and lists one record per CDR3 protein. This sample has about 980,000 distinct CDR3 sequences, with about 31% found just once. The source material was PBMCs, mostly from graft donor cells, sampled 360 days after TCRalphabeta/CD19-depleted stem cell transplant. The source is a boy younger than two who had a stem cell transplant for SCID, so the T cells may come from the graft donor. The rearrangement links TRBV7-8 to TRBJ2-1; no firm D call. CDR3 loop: CASSLFRWGTYNEQFF. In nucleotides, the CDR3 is TGTGCCAGCAGCTTATTCCGGTGGGGAACCTACAATGAGCAGTTCTTC.